The 8 T cell receptor beta chains in this list originate from one sample, sequenced in a study of T-cell reconstitution after alpha-beta-depleted transplantation in children. Unique molecular identifiers were incorporated into the prepared TCRbeta library. TCRdb ran MiXCR on the PCR reads and lists one entry per CDR3 protein. The sample holds about 540,000 distinct CDR3 sequences; around 17% are singletons and the top ten take more than 2.5%. The specimen comprised PBMCs from the stem cell graft donor, sampled from the stem cell graft. These receptors all come from a human donor who donated a stem cell graft to a child with acute lymphoblastic leukemia.

This clonotype was detected many times. The chain links TRBV10-2 to TRBJ2-1; 13 nucleotides align to TRBD2. Germline V CDR1 and CDR2: WSHSY, SAAADI. J gave up 2 bases and V 6 bases, and 4 bases lay outside the gene matches. CDR3 length: 16 amino acids. The CDR3 DNA is TGCGCCAGCAGACCCGGACTAGCGGGAGCCTACAATGAGCAGTTCTTC. This translates into CASRPGLAGAYNEQFF.

This clonotype came up a few times. This chain links TRBV6-5 with TRBJ2-7; 7 positions match TRBD1. From germline, CDR1 is MNHEY and CDR2 SVGAGI. With V trimmed by 2 bases and J by 2 bases, 6 bases remained unmatched. The CDR3 totals 15 residues. In DNA, the CDR3 is TGTGCCAGCAGTTACGGGGACAGTCCAACCTACGAGCAGTACTTC. Translated, it gives CASSYGDSPTYEQYF.

This clonotype was observed a few times. The chain is built from TRBV19 and TRBJ2-5; D is perhaps TRBD1 or TRBD2 (6 bases each). Trimming removed 3 bases at V and 2 bases at J, with 13 bases between. The CDR3 runs 15 residues. Germline CDR1 and CDR2: LNHDA and SQIVND (reference sequence). CDR3 residues: CASSIGGLIQETQYF. Here the CDR3 DNA reads TGTGCCAGTAGTATTGGGGGGCTGATTCAAGAGACCCAGTACTTC.

In this sample, this clonotype turned up once. The chain recombines TRBV20-1 with TRBJ2-1; unclear D gene. V lost 0 bases to trimming and J lost 0 bases, with 12 bases between them. Germline V lookup: CDR1 DFQATT, CDR2 SNEGSKA (reference sequence). This CDR3 is built from 16 residues. The CDR3 sequence is CSARDGSRSSYNEQFF. The CDR3 nucleotides are TGCAGTGCTAGAGATGGAAGCAGGAGCTCCTACAATGAGCAGTTCTTC.

This clonotype was seen a handful of times. The chain carries TRBV20-1 and TRBJ2-1, with D hard to call. The germline V gene encodes CDR1 DFQATT and CDR2 SNEGSKA (reference sequence). V was shortened by 6 bases and J by 2 bases, with 11 bases between the two germline ends. The length of the CDR3 is 13 residues. CDR3 nucleotide sequence: TGCAGTGCCCGGAACCCACCCTACAATGAGCAGTTCTTC. Protein sequence: CSARNPPYNEQFF.

This clonotype was observed a few times. The chain recombines TRBV15 with TRBJ2-1, with D tentatively TRBD1 (7 bases). This CDR3 comprises 16 residues. Germline V lookup: CDR1 LNHNV, CDR2 YYDKDF (reference sequence). V dropped 4 bases and J dropped 9 bases, with 22 bases sitting between them. The DNA for the CDR3 is TGTGCCACCAGCATACGACAGGGAGGAGACCTCCGTGAGCAGTTCTTC. Its protein is CATSIRQGGDLREQFF.

This clonotype was seen a few times. The V call is TRBV24-1, the J call TRBJ2-5; TRBD1 aligns across 8 bases. The CDR3 sequence is 15 residues long. Germline CDR1 and CDR2: KGHDR and SFDVKD. Trimming at V came to 4 bases and at J to 0 bases, leaving 3 bases not matched to a gene. This CDR3 is CATSEGDRYQETQYF. DNA of the CDR3: TGTGCCACCAGTGAAGGGGACAGGTACCAAGAGACCCAGTACTTC.

The sample holds a few counts of this clonotype. V is TRBV9 and J is TRBJ2-5; D may be TRBD1 or TRBD2 (5 bases each). Germline loops: CDR1 SGDLS, CDR2 YYNGEE. The CDR3 is 13 amino acids. With 5 bases removed from V and 5 bases from J, the gap between germline ends came to 13 bases. The DNA for the CDR3 is TGTGCCAGCAGGAGGGGTCCGAGGGAGACCCAGTACTTC. Amino acid sequence: CASRRGPRETQYF.